The 4 T cell receptor beta chains given below trace back to one sample, sequenced in a study of CD4 T cells in relation to SARS-CoV-2 and coronaviruses. The data were produced by immunoSEQ multiplex PCR, yet TCRdb's version contains in-frame clones alone and is incomplete. The table records roughly 63,000 clones, approximately 94% of them present only once. Before the COVID-19 pandemic, during about 2010-2018, CD4+ T cells were taken from unexposed donors. Sequenced material: naive CD4+ T cells from PBMCs. Subset: naive CD4+ T cells isolated by negative enrichment. These receptors all stem from a human donor in good health.

The genes are TRBV3-1 (or the pseudogene TRBV3-2) and TRBJ2-1; D not certain. V lost 3 bases and J lost 5, with 20 bases in between. Germline lookup yields CDR1 LGHDT and CDR2 YNNKEL (reference sequence). The CDR3 extends over 17 amino acids. CDR3 sequence (DNA): TGTGCCAGCAGCCATGATCGACCAAGGACCAATCACAATGAGCAGTTCTTC. Translation: CASSHDRPRTNHNEQFF.

The chain has TRBV5-1 and TRBJ2-2, with D perhaps matching TRBD1 (5 bases). V gave up 0 bases and J gave up 1 base, with 16 bases separating them. CDR3 length: 18 amino acids. Germline V gene sequence: CDR1 SGHRS, CDR2 YFSETQ. This chain's CDR3 is CASSLGDRRPRNTGELFF. The CDR3, as DNA: TGCGCCAGCAGCTTGGGAGACAGAAGACCCCGGAACACCGGGGAGCTGTTTTTT.

The chain links TRBV18 to TRBJ1-3, with D unclear. From germline, CDR1 is KGHSH and CDR2 LQKENI. V was trimmed by 2 bases and J by 0 bases, leaving 5 bases between them. This CDR3 has 14 amino acids. CDR3 nucleotide sequence: TGTGCCAGCTCACCAAACCGCTCTGGAAACACCATATATTTT. Its translation: CASSPNRSGNTIYF.

The genes are TRBV9 and TRBJ1-5; D is undetermined. The germline V and J ends were trimmed by 5 bases and 4 bases, with 10 bases remaining between them. Germline V gene sequence: CDR1 SGDLS, CDR2 YYNGEE. The CDR3 has 13 residues. CDR3 residues: CASSITANQPQHF. The CDR3 DNA sequence: TGTGCCAGCAGTATAACGGCAAATCAGCCCCAGCATTTT. Variable domain in full (rest from reference TRBV9 and TRBJ1-5): DSGVTQTPKHLITATGQRVTLRCSPRSGDLSVYWYQQSLDQGLQFLIQYYNGEERAKGNILERFSAQQFPDLHSELNLSSLELGDSALYFCASSITANQPQHFGDGTRLSIL.